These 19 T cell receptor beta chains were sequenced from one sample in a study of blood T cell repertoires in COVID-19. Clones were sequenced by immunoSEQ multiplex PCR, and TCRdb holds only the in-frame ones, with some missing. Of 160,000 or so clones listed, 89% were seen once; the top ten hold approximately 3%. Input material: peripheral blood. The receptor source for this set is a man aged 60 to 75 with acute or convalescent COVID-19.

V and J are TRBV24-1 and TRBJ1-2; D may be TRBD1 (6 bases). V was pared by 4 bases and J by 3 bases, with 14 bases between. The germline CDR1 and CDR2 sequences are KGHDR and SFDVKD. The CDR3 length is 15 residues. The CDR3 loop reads CATSDSGGGDYGYTF. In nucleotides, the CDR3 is TGTGCCACCAGTGACTCCGGGGGGGGCGACTATGGCTACACCTTC.

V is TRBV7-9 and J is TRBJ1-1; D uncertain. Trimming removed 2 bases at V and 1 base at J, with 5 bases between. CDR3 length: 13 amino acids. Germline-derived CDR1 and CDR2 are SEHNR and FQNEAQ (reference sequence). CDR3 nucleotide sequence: TGTGCCAGCAGCTTAAACACGAACACTGAAGCTTTCTTT. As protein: CASSLNTNTEAFF.

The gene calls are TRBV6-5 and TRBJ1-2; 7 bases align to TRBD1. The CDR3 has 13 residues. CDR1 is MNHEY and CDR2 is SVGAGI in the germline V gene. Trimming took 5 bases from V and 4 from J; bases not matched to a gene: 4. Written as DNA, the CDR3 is TGTGCCAGCAGTCAGACAGGGCGCTATGGCTACACCTTC. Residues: CASSQTGRYGYTF.

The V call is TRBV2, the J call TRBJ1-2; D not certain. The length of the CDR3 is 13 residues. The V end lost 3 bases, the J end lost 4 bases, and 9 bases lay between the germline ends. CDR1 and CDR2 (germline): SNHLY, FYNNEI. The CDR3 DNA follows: TGTGCCAGCAGTGATGAGGTGAGCTATGGCTACACCTTC. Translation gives CASSDEVSYGYTF.

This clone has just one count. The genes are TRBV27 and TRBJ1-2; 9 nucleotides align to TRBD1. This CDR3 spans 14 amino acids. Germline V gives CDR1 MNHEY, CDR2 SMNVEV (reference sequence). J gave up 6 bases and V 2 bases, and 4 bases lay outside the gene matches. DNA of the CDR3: TGTGCCAGCAGTTTAACGAGGACAGGGGATGGCTACACCTTC. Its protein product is CASSLTRTGDGYTF.

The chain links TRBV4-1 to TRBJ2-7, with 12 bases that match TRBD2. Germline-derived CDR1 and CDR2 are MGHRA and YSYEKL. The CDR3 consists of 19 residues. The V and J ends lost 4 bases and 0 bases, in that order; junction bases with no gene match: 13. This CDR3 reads CASSRLKILAGGVSYEQYF. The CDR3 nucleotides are TGCGCCAGCAGCCGCCTCAAAATACTAGCGGGGGGTGTCTCCTACGAGCAGTACTTC.

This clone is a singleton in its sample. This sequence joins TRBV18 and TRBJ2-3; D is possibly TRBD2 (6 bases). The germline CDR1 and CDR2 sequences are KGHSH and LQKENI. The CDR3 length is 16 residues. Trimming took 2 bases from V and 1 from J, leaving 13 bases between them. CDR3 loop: CASSPTQAGRTDTQYF. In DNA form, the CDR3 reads TGTGCCAGCTCACCAACGCAGGCGGGGCGCACAGATACGCAGTATTTT.

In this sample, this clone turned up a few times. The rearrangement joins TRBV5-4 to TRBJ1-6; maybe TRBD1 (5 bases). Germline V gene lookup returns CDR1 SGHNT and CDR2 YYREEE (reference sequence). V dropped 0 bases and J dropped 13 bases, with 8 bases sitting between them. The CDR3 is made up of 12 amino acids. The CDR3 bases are TGTGCCAGCAGCTTGGATCAGGGCCCCCTCCACTTT. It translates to CASSLDQGPLHF.

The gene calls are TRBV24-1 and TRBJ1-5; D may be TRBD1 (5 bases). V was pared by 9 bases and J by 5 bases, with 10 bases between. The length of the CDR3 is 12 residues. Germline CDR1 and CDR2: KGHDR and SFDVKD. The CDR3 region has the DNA TGTGCCACCCCCCGGGGGGATCAGCCCCAGCATTTT. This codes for CATPRGDQPQHF.

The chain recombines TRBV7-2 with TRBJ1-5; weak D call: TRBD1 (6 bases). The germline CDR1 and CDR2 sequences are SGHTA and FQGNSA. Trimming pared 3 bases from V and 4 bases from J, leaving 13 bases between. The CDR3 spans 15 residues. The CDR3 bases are TGTGCCAGCAGCTTGACAGGTGGGGGTAATCAGCCCCAGCATTTT. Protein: CASSLTGGGNQPQHF.

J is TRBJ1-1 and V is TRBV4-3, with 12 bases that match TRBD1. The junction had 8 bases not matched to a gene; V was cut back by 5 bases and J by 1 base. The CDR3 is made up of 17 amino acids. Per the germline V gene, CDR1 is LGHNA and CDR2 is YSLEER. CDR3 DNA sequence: TGCGCCAGCAGCGGCGGGACAGGGGGCCGGGGGAACACTGAAGCTTTCTTT. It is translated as CASSGGTGGRGNTEAFF.

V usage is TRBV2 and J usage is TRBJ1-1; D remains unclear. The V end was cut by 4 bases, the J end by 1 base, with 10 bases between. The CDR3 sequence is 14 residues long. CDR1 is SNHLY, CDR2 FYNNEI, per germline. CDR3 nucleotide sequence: TGTGCCAGCAGTGTTCGGACTGAGAACACTGAAGCTTTCTTT. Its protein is CASSVRTENTEAFF.

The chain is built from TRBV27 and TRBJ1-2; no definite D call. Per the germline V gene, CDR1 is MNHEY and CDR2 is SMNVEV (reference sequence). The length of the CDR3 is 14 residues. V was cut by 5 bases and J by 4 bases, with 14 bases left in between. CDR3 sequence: CASSDGGNRYGYTF. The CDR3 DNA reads TGTGCCAGCAGTGACGGAGGGAATCGCTATGGCTACACCTTC.

CDR3 bases: TGTGCCAGCCGCTCTCTCTTCAGGAACACTGAAGCTTTCTTT. Protein: CASRSLFRNTEAFF. The chain links TRBV5-4 to TRBJ1-1, with D uncertain. CDR3 size: 14 residues. Trimming cost V 7 bases and J 1 base, with 14 bases left between them. Germline values: CDR1 SGHNT, CDR2 YYREEE (reference sequence).

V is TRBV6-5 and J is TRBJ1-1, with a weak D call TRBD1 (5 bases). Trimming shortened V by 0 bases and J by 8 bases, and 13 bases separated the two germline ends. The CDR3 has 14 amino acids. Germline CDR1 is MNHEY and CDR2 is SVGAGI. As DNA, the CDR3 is TGTGCCAGCAGTTACTCGGGGCCAAAGGCGGAAGCTTTCTTT. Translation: CASSYSGPKAEAFF.

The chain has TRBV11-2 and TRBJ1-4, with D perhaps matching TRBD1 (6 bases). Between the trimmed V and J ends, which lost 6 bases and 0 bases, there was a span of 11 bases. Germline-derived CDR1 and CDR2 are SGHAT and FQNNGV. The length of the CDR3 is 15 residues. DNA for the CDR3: TGTGCCAGCAGGGTGGGGGACACAACTAATGAAAAACTGTTTTTT. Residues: CASRVGDTTNEKLFF.

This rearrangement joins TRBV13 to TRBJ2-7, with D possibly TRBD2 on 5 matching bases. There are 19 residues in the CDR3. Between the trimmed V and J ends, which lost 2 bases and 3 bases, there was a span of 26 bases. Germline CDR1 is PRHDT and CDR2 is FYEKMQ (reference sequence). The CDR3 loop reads CASSLYPNLEDPGNYEQYF. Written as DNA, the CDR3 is TGTGCCAGCAGCTTATACCCCAATTTGGAGGATCCGGGGAACTACGAGCAGTACTTC.

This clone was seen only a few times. In DNA, the CDR3 is TGTGCCAGCAGCCAAAACGAGGGTTCTAGCACAGATACGCAGTATTTT. It encodes CASSQNEGSSTDTQYF. This sequence joins TRBV16 and TRBJ2-3; D may be TRBD2 (5 bases). Germline V gene data show CDR1 as KGHSY and CDR2 as FQNENV. V lost 2 bases to trimming and J lost 0 bases, with 12 bases between them. CDR3 size: 16 residues.

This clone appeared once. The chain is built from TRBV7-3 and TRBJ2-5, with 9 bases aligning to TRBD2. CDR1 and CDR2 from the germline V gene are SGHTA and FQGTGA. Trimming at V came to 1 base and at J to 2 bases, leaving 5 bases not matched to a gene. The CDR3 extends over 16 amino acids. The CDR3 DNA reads TGTGCCAGCAGCTTAAACGCAGCGGGGGGACAAGAGACCCAGTACTTC. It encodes CASSLNAAGGQETQYF.